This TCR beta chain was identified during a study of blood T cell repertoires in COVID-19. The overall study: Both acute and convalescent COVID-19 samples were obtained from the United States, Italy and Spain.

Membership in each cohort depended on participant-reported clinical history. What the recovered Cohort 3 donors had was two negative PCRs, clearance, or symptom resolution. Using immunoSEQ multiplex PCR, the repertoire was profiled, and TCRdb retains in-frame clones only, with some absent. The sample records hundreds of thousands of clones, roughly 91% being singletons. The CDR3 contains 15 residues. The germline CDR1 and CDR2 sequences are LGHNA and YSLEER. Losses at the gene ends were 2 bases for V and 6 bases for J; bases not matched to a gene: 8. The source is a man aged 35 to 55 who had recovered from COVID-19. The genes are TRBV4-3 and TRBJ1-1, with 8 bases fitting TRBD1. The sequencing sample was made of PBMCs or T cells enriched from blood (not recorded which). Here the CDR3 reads CASSQQPQGASEAFF. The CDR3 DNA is TGCGCCAGCAGCCAACAGCCCCAGGGGGCTTCTGAAGCTTTCTTT.